This T cell receptor beta chain was captured in a study of blood T cell repertoires in COVID-19. Study as a whole: Sites across the United States, Italy and Spain contributed samples from acute and convalescent COVID-19. The cDNA or gDNA used as material had been derived from T cells, B-cell-depleted T cells, or PBMCs.

In the source study's methods: Nucleated cell number was recorded as an estimate derived from reference gene primer amplification. Some clones are missing from TCRdb's copy, which holds only in-frame ones; the method was immunoSEQ multiplex PCR. V, J and clone size reflect that table, while D and trimming were determined from the DNA. The repertoire has about 60,000 clones, 65% to 90% of them found once; the top ten carry approximately 20%. Trimming shortened V by 5 bases and J by 4 bases, and 12 bases separated the two germline ends. The CDR3 consists of 14 residues. The germline V gene encodes CDR1 MNHEY and CDR2 SMNVEV (reference sequence).

The receptor comes from a human donor in a cohort sampled during active COVID-19. V gene TRBV27 combines with J gene TRBJ2-1, with D perhaps matching TRBD2 (5 bases). Sequencing was done on a sample of peripheral blood. DNA of the CDR3: TGTGCCAGCAGTCTCAGGACTTGGTACAATGAGCAGTTCTTC. Its protein product is CASSLRTWYNEQFF.